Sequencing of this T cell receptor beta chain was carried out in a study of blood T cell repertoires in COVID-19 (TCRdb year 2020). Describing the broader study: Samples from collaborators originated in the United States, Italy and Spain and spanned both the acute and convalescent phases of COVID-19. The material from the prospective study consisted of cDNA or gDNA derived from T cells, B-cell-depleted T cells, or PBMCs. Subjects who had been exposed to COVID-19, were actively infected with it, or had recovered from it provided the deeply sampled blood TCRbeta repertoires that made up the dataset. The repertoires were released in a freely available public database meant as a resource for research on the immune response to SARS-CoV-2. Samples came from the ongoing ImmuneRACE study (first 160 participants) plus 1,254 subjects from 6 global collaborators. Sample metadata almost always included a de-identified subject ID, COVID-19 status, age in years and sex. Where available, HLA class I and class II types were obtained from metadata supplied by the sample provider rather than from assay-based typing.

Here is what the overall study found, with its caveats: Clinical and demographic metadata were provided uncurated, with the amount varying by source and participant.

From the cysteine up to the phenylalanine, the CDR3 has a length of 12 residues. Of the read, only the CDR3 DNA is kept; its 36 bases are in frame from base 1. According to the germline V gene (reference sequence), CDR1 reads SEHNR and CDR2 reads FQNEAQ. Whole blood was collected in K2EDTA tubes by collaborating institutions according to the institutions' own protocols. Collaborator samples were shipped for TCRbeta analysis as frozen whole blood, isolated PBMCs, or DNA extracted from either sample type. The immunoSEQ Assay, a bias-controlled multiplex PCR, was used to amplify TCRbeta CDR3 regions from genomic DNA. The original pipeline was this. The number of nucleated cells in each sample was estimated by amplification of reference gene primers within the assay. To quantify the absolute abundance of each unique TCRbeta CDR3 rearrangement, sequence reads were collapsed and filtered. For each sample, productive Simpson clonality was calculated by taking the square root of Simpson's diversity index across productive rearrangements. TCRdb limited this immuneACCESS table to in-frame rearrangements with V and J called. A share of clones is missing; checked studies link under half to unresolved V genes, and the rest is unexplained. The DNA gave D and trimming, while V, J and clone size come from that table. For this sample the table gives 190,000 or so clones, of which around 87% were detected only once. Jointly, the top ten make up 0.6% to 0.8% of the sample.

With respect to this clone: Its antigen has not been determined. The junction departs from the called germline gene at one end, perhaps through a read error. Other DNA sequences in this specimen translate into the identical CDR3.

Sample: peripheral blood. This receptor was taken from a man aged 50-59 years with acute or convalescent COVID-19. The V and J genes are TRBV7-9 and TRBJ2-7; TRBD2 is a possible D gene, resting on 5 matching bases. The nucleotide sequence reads TGTGCCAGTAGCTTCGGGACCTACGAGCAGTACTTC. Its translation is CASSFGTYEQYF.